These 5 T cell receptor beta chains originate from one sample sequenced in a study of T cells in narcolepsy. Sequencing was performed with immunoSEQ multiplex PCR; in TCRdb, only in-frame clones are kept and a portion is missing. This sample has 30,000 to 35,000 clones, with under 85% found just once. Sequencing was done on a sample of memory (CD45RA-) CD4+ T cells from blood. The receptors shown here come from a human donor in good health.

CDR3 nucleotide sequence: TGTGCCAGTAATATCGGGAGCTATTTTGACAATGAGCAGTTCTTC. Protein: CASNIGSYFDNEQFF. V is TRBV19 and J is TRBJ2-1, with TRBD2 as a possible D gene (6 bases). Germline values: CDR1 LNHDA, CDR2 SQIVND (reference sequence). The CDR3 totals 15 residues. V was cut by 7 bases and J by 5 bases, with 18 bases left in between. Based on the CDR3 plus reference TRBV19 and TRBJ2-1, the full variable domain is DGGITQSPKYLFRKEGQNVTLSCEQNLNHDAMYWYRQDPGQGLRLIYYSQIVNDFQKGDIAEGYSVSREKKESFPLTVTSAQKNPTAFYLCASNIGSYFDNEQFFGPGTRLTVL.

The chain has TRBV14 and TRBJ1-2; no reliable D call. The CDR3 loop spans 14 amino acids. CDR1 and CDR2 (germline): SGHDN, FVKESK. Trimming took 2 bases from V and 2 from J, leaving 9 bases between them. The CDR3 spells CASSQNAENYGYTF. CDR3 bases: TGTGCCAGCAGCCAAAATGCAGAGAACTATGGCTACACCTTC.

This chain links TRBV25-1 with TRBJ2-1, with TRBD2 matching 12 bases. Germline assignment: CDR1 MGHDK and CDR2 SYGVNS. J lost 8 bases, V lost 5 bases, and 7 bases had no gene match. CDR3 size: 15 residues. CDR3 in amino acids: CASSPPGLAGHEQFF. For the CDR3, the DNA is TGTGCCAGCAGTCCACCCGGACTAGCGGGGCATGAGCAGTTCTTC. Complete variable domain (other parts from reference TRBV25-1 and TRBJ2-1): EADIYQTPRYLVIGTGKKITLECSQTMGHDKMYWYQQDPGMELHLIHYSYGVNSTEKGDLSSESTVSRIRTEHFPLTLESARPSHTSQYLCASSPPGLAGHEQFFGPGTRLTVL.

This clone was seen just once. The chain employs TRBV2 and TRBJ2-5; TRBD2 agrees at 9 bases. The CDR3 sequence is 16 residues long. CDR1 and CDR2 (germline): SNHLY, FYNNEI. Trimming took 5 bases from V and 2 from J; bases not matched to a gene: 9. The chain's CDR3 is CASSRQTSGYQETQYF. As DNA, the CDR3 is TGTGCCAGCAGTAGACAGACTAGCGGTTATCAAGAGACCCAGTACTTC. Full variable domain (remainder filled in from reference TRBV2 and TRBJ2-5): EPEVTQTPSHQVTQMGQEVILRCVPISNHLYFYWYRQILGQKVEFLVSFYNNEISEKSEIFDDQFSVERPDGSNFTLKIRSTKLEDSAMYFCASSRQTSGYQETQYFGPGTRLLVL.

The chain links TRBV2 to TRBJ2-1, with 8 bases aligning to TRBD1. The germline CDR1 and CDR2 sequences are SNHLY and FYNNEI. The junction had 9 bases not matched to a gene; V was cut back by 7 bases and J by 4 bases. The CDR3 consists of 15 residues. The CDR3 sequence is CASTPGQGSYNEQFF. CDR3 sequence (DNA): TGTGCCAGCACCCCAGGACAGGGTTCTTACAATGAGCAGTTCTTC.